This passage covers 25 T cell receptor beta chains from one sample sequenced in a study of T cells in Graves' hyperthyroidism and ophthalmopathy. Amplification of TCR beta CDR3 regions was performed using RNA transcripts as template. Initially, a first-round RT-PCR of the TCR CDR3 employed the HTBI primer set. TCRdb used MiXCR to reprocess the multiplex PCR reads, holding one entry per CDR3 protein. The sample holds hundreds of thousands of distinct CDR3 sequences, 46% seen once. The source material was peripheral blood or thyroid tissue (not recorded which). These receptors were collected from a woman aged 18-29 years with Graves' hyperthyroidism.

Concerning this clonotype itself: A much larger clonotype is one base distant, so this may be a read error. CDR3 amino acids: CPSNQPQHF. For the CDR3, the DNA is TGTCCCAGCAATCAGCCCCAGCATTTT. The chain combines TRBV19 with TRBJ1-5, with D uncertain. CDR3 length equals 9 residues. Germline CDR1 and CDR2: LNHDA and SQIVND (reference sequence).

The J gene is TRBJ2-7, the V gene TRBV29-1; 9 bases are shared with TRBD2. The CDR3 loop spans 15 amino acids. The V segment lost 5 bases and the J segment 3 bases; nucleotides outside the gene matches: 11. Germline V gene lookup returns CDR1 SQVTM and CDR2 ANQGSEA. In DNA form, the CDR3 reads TGCAGCGTTTGGAGTGGGCTAGCGGGATTCTACGAGCAGTACTTC. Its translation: CSVWSGLAGFYEQYF.

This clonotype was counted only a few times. The CDR3 loop reads CSAWTEGEQYF. As DNA, the CDR3 is TGCAGTGCTTGGACCGAGGGCGAGCAGTACTTC. This chain connects TRBV20-1 to TRBJ2-7; D perhaps matches TRBD2 (5 bases). CDR3 size: 11 residues. Per the germline V gene, CDR1 is DFQATT and CDR2 is SNEGSKA (reference sequence). Deletions cut 5 bases from V and 6 bases from J, with 11 bases between.

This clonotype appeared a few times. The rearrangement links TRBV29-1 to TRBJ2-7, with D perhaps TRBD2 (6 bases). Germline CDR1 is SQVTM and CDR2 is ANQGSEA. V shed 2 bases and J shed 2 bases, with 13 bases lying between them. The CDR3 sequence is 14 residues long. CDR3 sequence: CSVELGGLTYEQYF. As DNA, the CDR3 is TGCAGCGTTGAACTCGGGGGACTTACCTACGAGCAGTACTTC.

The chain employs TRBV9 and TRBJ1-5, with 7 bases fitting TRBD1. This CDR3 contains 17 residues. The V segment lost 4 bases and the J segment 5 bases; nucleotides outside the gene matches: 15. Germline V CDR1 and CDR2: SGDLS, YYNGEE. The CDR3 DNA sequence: TGTGCCAGCAGCCGTGGCTTCGGGTCAGGGACAGATCAGCCCCAGCATTTT. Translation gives CASSRGFGSGTDQPQHF.

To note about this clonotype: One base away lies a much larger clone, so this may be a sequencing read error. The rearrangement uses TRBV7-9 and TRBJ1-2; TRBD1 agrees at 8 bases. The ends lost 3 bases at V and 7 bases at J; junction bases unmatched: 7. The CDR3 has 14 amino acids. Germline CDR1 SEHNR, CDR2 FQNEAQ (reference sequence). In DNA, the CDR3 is TGTGCCAGCAGCTTGACAGGGGTGGACTGTGGCTACACCTTC. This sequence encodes CASSLTGVDCGYTF.

The CDR3 coding sequence is TGTGCCAGCAGCTCCATAGCGGGAGGCAAGTCCTACGAGCAGTACTTC. Translation gives CASSSIAGGKSYEQYF. The V and J genes are TRBV7-9 and TRBJ2-7; 10 bases are a match to TRBD2. The V gene's germline CDR1 is SEHNR and CDR2 FQNEAQ (reference sequence). The CDR3 is 16 residues long. The V segment lost 4 bases and the J segment 1 base; nucleotides outside the gene matches: 7.

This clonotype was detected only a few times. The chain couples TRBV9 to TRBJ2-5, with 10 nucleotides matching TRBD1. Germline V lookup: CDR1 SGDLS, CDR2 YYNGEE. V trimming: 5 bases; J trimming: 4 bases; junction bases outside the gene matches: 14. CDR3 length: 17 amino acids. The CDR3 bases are TGTGCCAGCAGTCAAAGTACGACAGGGGGCAAAGGAGAGACCCAGTACTTC. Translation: CASSQSTTGGKGETQYF.

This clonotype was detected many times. This CDR3 reads CASSSTDGYTF. In nucleotides, the CDR3 is TGTGCCAGCAGCTCGACAGATGGCTACACCTTC. V usage is TRBV9 and J usage is TRBJ1-2; perhaps TRBD1 as D (5 bases). The CDR3 spans 11 residues. V was clipped by 4 bases and J by 6 bases, with 7 bases between them. Looked up from germline, CDR1 is SGDLS and CDR2 is YYNGEE.

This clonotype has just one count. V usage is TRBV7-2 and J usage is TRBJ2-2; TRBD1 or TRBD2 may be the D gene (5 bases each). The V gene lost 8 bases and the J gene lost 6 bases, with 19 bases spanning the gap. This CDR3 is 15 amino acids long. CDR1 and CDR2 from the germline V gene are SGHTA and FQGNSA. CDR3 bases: TGTGCCAGCGTAAGACCGGGACCTCAGTCCGGGGAGCTGTTTTTT. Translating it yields CASVRPGPQSGELFF. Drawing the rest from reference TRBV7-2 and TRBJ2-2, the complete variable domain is GAGVSQSPSNKVTEKGKDVELRCDPISGHTALYWYRQSLGQGLEFLIYFQGNSAPDKSGLPSDRFSAERTGGSVSTLTIQRTQQEDSAVYLCASVRPGPQSGELFFGEGSRLTVL.

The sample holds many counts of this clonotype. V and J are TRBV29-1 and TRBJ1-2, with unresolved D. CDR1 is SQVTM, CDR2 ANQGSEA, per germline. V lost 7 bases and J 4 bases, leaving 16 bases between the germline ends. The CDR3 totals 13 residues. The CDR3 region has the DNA TGCAGCGCCGAGGGCCCTTATGTCTATGGCTACACCTTC. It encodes CSAEGPYVYGYTF.

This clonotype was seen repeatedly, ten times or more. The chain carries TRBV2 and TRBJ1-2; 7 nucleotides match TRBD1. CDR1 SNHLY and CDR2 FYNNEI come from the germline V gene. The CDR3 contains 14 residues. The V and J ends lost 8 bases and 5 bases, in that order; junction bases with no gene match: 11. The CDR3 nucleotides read TGTGCCAGCCGCTCCGGGACAGCGGGGTATGGCTACACCTTC. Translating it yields CASRSGTAGYGYTF. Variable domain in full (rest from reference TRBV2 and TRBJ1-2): EPEVTQTPSHQVTQMGQEVILRCVPISNHLYFYWYRQILGQKVEFLVSFYNNEISEKSEIFDDQFSVERPDGSNFTLKIRSTKLEDSAMYFCASRSGTAGYGYTFGSGTRLTVV.

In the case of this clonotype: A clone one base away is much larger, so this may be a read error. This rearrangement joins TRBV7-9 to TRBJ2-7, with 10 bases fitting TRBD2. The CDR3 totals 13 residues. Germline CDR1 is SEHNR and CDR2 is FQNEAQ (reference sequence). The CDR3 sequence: CAVQAGGPSERYF. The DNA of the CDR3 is TGTGCCGTGCAAGCGGGAGGGCCGTCCGAGCGGTACTTC.

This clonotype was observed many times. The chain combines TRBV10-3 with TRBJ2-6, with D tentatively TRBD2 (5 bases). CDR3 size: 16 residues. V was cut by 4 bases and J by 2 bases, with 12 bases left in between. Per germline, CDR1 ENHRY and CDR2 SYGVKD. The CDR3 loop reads CAISGGQQPGANVLTF. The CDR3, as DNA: TGTGCCATCAGTGGAGGGCAGCAACCTGGGGCCAACGTCCTGACTTTC.

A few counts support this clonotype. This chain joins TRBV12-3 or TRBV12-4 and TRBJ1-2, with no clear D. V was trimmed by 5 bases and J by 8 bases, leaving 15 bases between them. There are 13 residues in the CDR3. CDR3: CASSDSGGMGYTF. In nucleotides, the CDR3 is TGTGCCAGCAGTGACTCGGGCGGGATGGGCTACACCTTC.

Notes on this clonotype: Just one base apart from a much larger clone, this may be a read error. DNA of the CDR3: TGTGCCGGCAGTGAAGCGGCAACCTACGAGCAGTACTTC. This encodes CAGSEAATYEQYF. The V gene is TRBV2, the J gene TRBJ2-7, with D tentatively TRBD2 (5 bases). CDR3 length equals 13 residues. Germline V CDR1 and CDR2: SNHLY, FYNNEI.

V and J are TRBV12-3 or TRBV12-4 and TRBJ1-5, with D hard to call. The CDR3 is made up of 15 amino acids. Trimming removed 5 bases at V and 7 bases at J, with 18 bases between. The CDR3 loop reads CASSTEGRDWQPQHF. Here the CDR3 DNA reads TGTGCCAGCAGTACTGAAGGGAGGGATTGGCAGCCCCAGCATTTT.

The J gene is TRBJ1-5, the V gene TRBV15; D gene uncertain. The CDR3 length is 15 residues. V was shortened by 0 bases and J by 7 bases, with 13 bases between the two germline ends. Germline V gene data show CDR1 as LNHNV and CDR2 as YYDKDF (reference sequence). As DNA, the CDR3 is TGTGCCACCAGCAGAGATCTGGGATTCTGGCAGCCCCAGCATTTT. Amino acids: CATSRDLGFWQPQHF.

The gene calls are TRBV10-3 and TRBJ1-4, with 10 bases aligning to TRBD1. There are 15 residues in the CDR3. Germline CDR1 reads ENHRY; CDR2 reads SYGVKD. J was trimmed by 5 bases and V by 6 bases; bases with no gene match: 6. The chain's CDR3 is CAISQPGQGNEKLFF. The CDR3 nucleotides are TGTGCCATCAGCCAACCGGGACAGGGGAATGAAAAACTGTTTTTT.

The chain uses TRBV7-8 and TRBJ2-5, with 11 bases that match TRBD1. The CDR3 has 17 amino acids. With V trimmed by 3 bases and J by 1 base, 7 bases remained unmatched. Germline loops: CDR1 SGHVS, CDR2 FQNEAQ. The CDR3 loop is CASSFHRDRGFQETQYF. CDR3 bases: TGTGCCAGCAGCTTCCACCGGGACAGGGGGTTCCAAGAGACCCAGTACTTC.

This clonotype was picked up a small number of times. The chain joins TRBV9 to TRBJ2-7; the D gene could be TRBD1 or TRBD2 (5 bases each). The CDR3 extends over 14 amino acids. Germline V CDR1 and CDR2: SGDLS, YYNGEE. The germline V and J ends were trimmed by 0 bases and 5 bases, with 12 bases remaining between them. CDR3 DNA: TGTGCCAGCAGCGTAGCACTAGGGGTTCACGAGCAGTACTTC. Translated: CASSVALGVHEQYF.

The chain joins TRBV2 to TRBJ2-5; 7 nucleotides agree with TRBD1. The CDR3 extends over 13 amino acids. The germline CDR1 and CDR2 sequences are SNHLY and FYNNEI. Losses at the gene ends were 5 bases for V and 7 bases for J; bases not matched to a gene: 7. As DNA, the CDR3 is TGTGCCAGCAGTTTGTCGGCAGGGGGGACCCAGTACTTC. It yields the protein CASSLSAGGTQYF.

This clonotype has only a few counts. The CDR3, as DNA: TGTGCCAGCAGCTCGACAGGGACATCTGGCTACACCTTC. This sequence encodes CASSSTGTSGYTF. The chain has TRBV7-2 and TRBJ1-2, with TRBD1 identical over 7 bases. The CDR3 runs 13 residues. Unmatched junction bases numbered 6, after V lost 4 bases and J lost 7 bases. Germline V lookup: CDR1 SGHTA, CDR2 FQGNSA.

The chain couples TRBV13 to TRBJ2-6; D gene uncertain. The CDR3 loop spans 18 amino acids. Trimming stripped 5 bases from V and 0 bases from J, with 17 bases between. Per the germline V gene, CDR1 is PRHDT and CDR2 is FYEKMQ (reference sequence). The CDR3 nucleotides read TGTGCCAGCAGCACCCGTAAGCTACTTAACTCTGGGGCCAACGTCCTGACTTTC. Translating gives CASSTRKLLNSGANVLTF.

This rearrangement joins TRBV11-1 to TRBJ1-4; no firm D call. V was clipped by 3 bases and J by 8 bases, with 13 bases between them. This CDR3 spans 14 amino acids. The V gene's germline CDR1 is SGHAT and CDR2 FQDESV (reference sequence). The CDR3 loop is CASSLVGIGEKLFF. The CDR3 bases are TGTGCCAGCAGCTTGGTAGGGATTGGAGAAAAACTGTTTTTT.